These 17 T cell receptor beta chains originate from one sample sequenced in a study of OX40 agonist ivuxolimab in advanced cancers. Sequencing used immunoSEQ multiplex PCR; TCRdb keeps in-frame clones, though not all of them. The sample holds about 61,000 clones; 82% are singletons and the top ten take 0.52%. This sample comprised CD4+ or CD8+ T cells sorted from blood, obtained in a trial of the OX40 agonist ivuxolimab. Receptors were obtained from an adult with an advanced solid tumor such as melanoma, head and neck, liver or kidney cancer.

This clone came up a few times. The chain combines TRBV6-5 with TRBJ2-2; tentative D call: TRBD2 (7 bases). The CDR3 is 15 amino acids. Germline CDR1 MNHEY, CDR2 SVGAGI. The V gene lost 8 bases and the J gene lost 6 bases, with 19 bases spanning the gap. The CDR3 protein is CASQSGGRVAGELFF. The CDR3 bases are TGTGCCAGCCAGTCCGGGGGGCGCGTCGCCGGGGAGCTGTTTTTT.

The chain uses TRBV6-1 and TRBJ2-2; weak D call: TRBD2 (5 bases). The CDR3 covers 14 residues. Germline V lookup: CDR1 MNHNS, CDR2 SASEGT. The V end lost 1 base, the J end lost 3 bases, and 6 bases lay between the germline ends. The CDR3 DNA sequence: TGTGCCAGCAGTGAAGGGAGGTACACCGGGGAGCTGTTTTTT. Its translation is CASSEGRYTGELFF.

The V gene is TRBV7-9, the J gene TRBJ1-2; D remains unclear. Germline CDR1 and CDR2: SEHNR and FQNEAQ (reference sequence). The CDR3 is 14 amino acids. With 2 bases removed from V and 0 bases from J, the gap between germline ends came to 7 bases. In nucleotides, the CDR3 is TGTGCCAGCAGCTTACCCGGTTCTAACTATGGCTACACCTTC. This codes for CASSLPGSNYGYTF.

The genes are TRBV19 and TRBJ2-7; D possibly corresponds to TRBD1 (7 bases). This CDR3 contains 13 residues. V was clipped by 2 bases and J by 8 bases, with 13 bases between them. The germline gives CDR1 LNHDA, CDR2 SQIVND (reference sequence). The CDR3 nucleotides read TGTGCCAGTAGTATATCGAGGAGGGGGCAGCAGTACTTC. It is translated as CASSISRRGQQYF.

This clone was seen only once. V usage is TRBV10-2 and J usage is TRBJ1-1; no clear D. The ends were cut back, 3 bases at V and 1 base at J, with 12 bases in the middle. Germline-derived CDR1 and CDR2 are WSHSY and SAAADI. The CDR3 has 15 residues. The CDR3: CASSDSLGWNTEAFF. The CDR3 nucleotides read TGCGCCAGCAGTGACTCTCTGGGATGGAACACTGAAGCTTTCTTT.

The chain is built from TRBV4-2 and TRBJ1-1; D is ambiguous. V was clipped by 0 bases and J by 5 bases, with 7 bases between them. The CDR3 runs to 13 residues. Germline CDR1 reads LGHNA; CDR2 reads YNFKEQ. CDR3 in DNA: TGTGCCAGCAGCCAAGATAGTACAACTGAAGCTTTCTTT. Amino acids: CASSQDSTTEAFF.

V and J are TRBV21-1 and TRBJ1-4; the listed D gene, TRBD1, was not tested against the DNA. TRBV21-1 corresponds to a pseudogene. This CDR3 comprises 16 residues. The CDR3 DNA reads TGTGCCAGCAGCAAAGTAAGGGACACCCCTAATGAAAAACTGTTTTTT. The encoded protein is CASSKVRDTPNEKLFF.

The V gene is TRBV30, the J gene TRBJ2-1; 10 bases are a match to TRBD1. The CDR3 is made up of 15 amino acids. After removal of 4 bases from V and 7 bases from J, the junction contained 10 bases not matched to a gene. Per the germline V gene, CDR1 is GTSNPN and CDR2 is SVGIG (reference sequence). CDR3 nucleotide sequence: TGTGCCTGGAAGAAACCCGGGACAGGGGTTAATGAGCAGTTCTTC. Protein: CAWKKPGTGVNEQFF.

The count of this clone is one. The genes are TRBV11-2 and TRBJ1-5; possibly TRBD1 for D (5 bases). Germline assignment: CDR1 SGHAT and CDR2 FQNNGV. CDR3 size: 14 residues. Trimming shortened V by 5 bases and J by 4 bases, and 12 bases separated the two germline ends. CDR3 amino acids: CASSKGSSNQPQHF. The CDR3, as DNA: TGTGCCAGCAGCAAGGGGAGTTCGAATCAGCCCCAGCATTTT.

In its sample, this clone was seen a few times. The genes are TRBV19 and TRBJ1-5, with unresolved D. CDR3 length equals 16 residues. Germline V lookup: CDR1 LNHDA, CDR2 SQIVND (reference sequence). Trimming pared 1 base from V and 2 bases from J, leaving 12 bases between. CDR3 nucleotide sequence: TGTGCCAGTAGTATAGGGGGATACTGGGGCAATCAGCCCCAGCATTTT. Translation gives CASSIGGYWGNQPQHF.

The rearrangement joins TRBV7-6 to TRBJ2-7, with D possibly matching TRBD2 (6 bases). The V gene lost 5 bases and the J gene lost 5 bases, with 13 bases spanning the gap. The CDR3 consists of 13 residues. Germline loops: CDR1 SGHVS, CDR2 FNYEAQ. The CDR3 DNA is TGTGCCAGCAGCCCCCAATGGAGGGACGAGCAGTACTTC. Translated: CASSPQWRDEQYF.

Only a few counts were recorded for this clone. The chain combines TRBV2 with TRBJ1-2, with D unclear. The CDR3 contains 12 residues. V was shortened by 7 bases and J by 2 bases, with 8 bases between the two germline ends. Per germline, CDR1 SNHLY and CDR2 FYNNEI. The CDR3 loop is CASTQWNYGYTF. CDR3 in DNA: TGTGCCAGCACTCAGTGGAACTATGGCTACACCTTC.

The genes are TRBV7-7 and TRBJ2-5; D is tentatively TRBD1 or TRBD2 (6 bases each). This CDR3 comprises 14 residues. Germline V gene lookup returns CDR1 SSHAT and CDR2 FNYEAQ (reference sequence). Trimming shortened V by 5 bases and J by 2 bases, and 12 bases separated the two germline ends. CDR3 coding DNA: TGTGCCAGCAGCCGACGGGGGCTTCAAGAGACCCAGTACTTC. Translating gives CASSRRGLQETQYF.

The chain employs TRBV28 and TRBJ1-6; TRBD1 aligns across 8 bases. Trimming at V came to 5 bases and at J to 9 bases, leaving 3 bases not matched to a gene. CDR3 length equals 13 residues. Germline V gives CDR1 MDHEN, CDR2 SYDVKM. CDR3 sequence: CASSRQGSSPLHF. Written as DNA, the CDR3 is TGTGCCAGCAGTAGACAGGGGAGTTCACCCCTCCACTTT.

The J gene is TRBJ1-2, the V gene TRBV15; maybe TRBD1 (5 bases). V was trimmed by 4 bases and J by 2 bases, leaving 17 bases between them. The CDR3 sequence is 16 residues long. The germline V gene encodes CDR1 LNHNV and CDR2 YYDKDF (reference sequence). The DNA for the CDR3 is TGTGCCACCAGCAAAACCCCCGGACGGACAAACTATGGCTACACCTTC. Residues: CATSKTPGRTNYGYTF.

This chain connects TRBV5-1 to TRBJ1-1; D not resolved. The germline V gene encodes CDR1 SGHRS and CDR2 YFSETQ. Trimming shortened V by 4 bases and J by 1 base, and 11 bases separated the two germline ends. This CDR3 is 14 amino acids long. The CDR3 DNA reads as TGCGCCAGCAGCGACATGACAAGGAACACTGAAGCTTTCTTT. Encoded protein: CASSDMTRNTEAFF. The full variable domain, its missing parts supplied by reference TRBV5-1 and TRBJ1-1, is KAGVTQTPRYLIKTRGQQVTLSCSPISGHRSVSWYQQTPGQGLQFLFEYFSETQRNKGNFPGRFSGRQFSNSRSEMNVSTLELGDSALYLCASSDMTRNTEAFFGQGTRLTVV.

The V call is TRBV6-1, the J call TRBJ2-7, with D possibly TRBD1 on 5 matching bases. In germline, CDR1 is MNHNS, CDR2 SASEGT. V lost 8 bases, J lost 5 bases, and 19 bases lay in between. The CDR3 runs 14 residues. CDR3 sequence (DNA): TGTGCCAGCCGCCAAGTGCGGTCACAGGACGAGCAGTACTTC. Its protein is CASRQVRSQDEQYF.